A selection of T cell receptor beta chains follows, all from one sample in a study of blood T cells in healthy people across ages. TCRdb analysed the 5' RACE reads with MiXCR anew, one entry per CDR3 protein. The sample lists about a million distinct CDR3 sequences; about 51% were seen once. Sequenced sample: blood. These receptors originate from an older woman in good health. The CDR3 runs from the conserved cysteine through the conserved F or W. A D gene is named only where the DNA matches it firmly. Size tells how often a clone was seen (once, few, many) or the class of an expanded clone, and some rows leave it out.

>TRBJ2-7|16|TRBV7-2|once|TRBD2
TGTGCCAGCAGCTTAGGGATAGTGGGAGGGTTGTACGAGCAGTACTTC
CASSLGIVGGLYEQYF
>TRBJ2-1|14|TRBV20-1|NA|NA
TGCAGTGTGGGTCCCGAAAGCGCCTACAATGAGCAGTTCTTC
CSVGPESAYNEQFF
>TRBJ2-5|16|TRBV11-2|few|TRBD1
TGTGCCAGCAGCTTAGGTGTGGGGACAGTGGGAGAGACCCAGTACTTC
CASSLGVGTVGETQYF
>TRBJ2-2|12|TRBV27|few|NA
TGTGCCAGCAGATCCGGCGTCGGGGAGCTGTTTTTT
CASRSGVGELFF
>TRBJ2-2|13|TRBV7-2|NA|NA
TGTGCCAGCAGGCCAAGGGTCACCGGGGAGCTGTTTTTT
CASRPRVTGELFF
>TRBJ1-1|17|TRBV4-3|few|TRBD1
TGCGCCAGCAGCCAAGCATCTTCCGGGGGGACAGGGCTGACATCTTTCTTT
CASSQASSGGTGLTSFF
>TRBJ2-6|14|TRBV24-1|NA|NA
TGTGCCACCAGTGATAGAACTGGGGCCAACGTCCTGACTTTC
CATSDRTGANVLTF
>TRBJ1-2|16|TRBV9|NA|TRBD1
TGTGCCAGCAGCGTAGCTGGGACAGGCGGTAGCTATGGCTACACCTTC
CASSVAGTGGSYGYTF
>TRBJ2-3|15|TRBV7-9|few|TRBD2
TGTGCCAGCAGCTTCTCTGGGACTACCACAGATACGCAGTATTTT
CASSFSGTTTDTQYF
>TRBJ2-2|17|TRBV27|NA|TRBD2
TGTGCCAGCAGTTTTCCTCCCCTAGCGGGCGCGGCCGGGGAGCTGTTTTTT
CASSFPPLAGAAGELFF
>TRBJ2-2|13|TRBV25-1|NA|NA
TGTGCCAGCAGTGAATTTTACACCGGGGAGCTGTTTTTT
CASSEFYTGELFF
>TRBJ2-7|15|TRBV7-2|few|NA
TGTGCCAGCAGCCGAGGGGGGGTGAGCTCCTACGAGCAGTACTTC
CASSRGGVSSYEQYF
>TRBJ1-5|15|TRBV13|NA|TRBD1
TGTGCCAGCAGCTCGGACAGGGGGCTCGATCAGCCCCAGCATTTT
CASSSDRGLDQPQHF
>TRBJ2-6|14|TRBV7-8|NA|NA
TGTGCCAGCATCTACAGGGCTGGGGCCAACGTCCTGACTTTC
CASIYRAGANVLTF
>TRBJ2-3|15|TRBV5-6|few|NA
TGTGCCAGCAGCTTGGATGAAATCAGCACAGATACGCAGTATTTT
CASSLDEISTDTQYF
>TRBJ2-3|12|TRBV2|NA|NA
TGTGCCAGCCGCTTTGAGGCAGATACGCAGTATTTT
CASRFEADTQYF
>TRBJ1-5|12|TRBV12-3/TRBV12-4|few|NA
TGTGCCAGCAGTTTAGGTTTACAGCCCCAGCATTTT
CASSLGLQPQHF
>TRBJ2-7|15|TRBV3-1|few|NA
TGTGCCAGCAGCCCCTTACCGGAGGGCTCCTACGAGCAGTACTTC
CASSPLPEGSYEQYF
>TRBJ2-7|11|TRBV29-1|many|TRBD1
TGCAGCGTGGGGGACAGAGCCGAGCAGTACTTC
CSVGDRAEQYF
>TRBJ1-6|15|TRBV3-1|NA|NA
TGTGCCAGCAGCCCCAGACAGCCAGTTAATTCACCCCTCCACTTT
CASSPRQPVNSPLHF
>TRBJ2-7|17|TRBV4-1|NA|NA
TGCGCCAGCAGCCAAGACAGGGGTTCGAGCTCCTACAATGAGCAGTACTTC
CASSQDRGSSSYNEQYF
>TRBJ2-7|13|TRBV12-3/TRBV12-4|NA|TRBD1
TGTGCCAGCATTAGGGGGCTATACAATGAGCAGTACTTC
CASIRGLYNEQYF
>TRBJ2-7|16|TRBV20-1|few|TRBD2
TGCAGTGCTAGGGGGCCGGGACTAGCGGGAGGAGACGAGCAGTACTTC
CSARGPGLAGGDEQYF
>TRBJ2-5|15|TRBV7-2|NA|NA
TGTGCCAGCAGCTTAGTCTTGAATCAGGGCGAGACCCAGTACTTC
CASSLVLNQGETQYF
>TRBJ2-1|14|TRBV5-1|NA|NA
TGCGCCAGCAGCCAAGGGACCCTCTACAATGAGCAGTTCTTC
CASSQGTLYNEQFF
>TRBJ1-1|15|TRBV10-3|few|NA
TGTGCCATCAGTGATTCTGGACATGTGGACACTGAAGCTTTCTTT
CAISDSGHVDTEAFF
>TRBJ1-4|11|TRBV28|NA|NA
TGTGCCAGCAGACGGGACGGAAAGTTGTTTTTT
CASRRDGKLFF
>TRBJ1-5|15|TRBV28|NA|TRBD1
TGTGCCAGCAGTCCAGGAGCGAGGGGGCATCAGCCCCAGCATTTT
CASSPGARGHQPQHF
>TRBJ2-5|16|TRBV6-2/TRBV6-3|NA|TRBD1
TGTGCCAGCAGACCTAGCGGACAGGGGGACCAAGAGACCCAGTACTTC
CASRPSGQGDQETQYF
>TRBJ2-1|12|TRBV7-2|NA|NA
TGTGCCAGCAGCACCTTTACTAGTGAGCAGTTCTTC
CASSTFTSEQFF
>TRBJ1-1|15|TRBV12-3/TRBV12-4|few|NA
TGTGCCAGCAGTTTAGCGATGTGGGGGGAGACTGAAGCTTTCTTT
CASSLAMWGETEAFF
>TRBJ1-2|13|TRBV29-1|NA|NA
TGCAGCGTTGAAGAAGAAGTTAACTATGGCTACACCTTC
CSVEEEVNYGYTF
>TRBJ2-1|15|TRBV15|NA|TRBD1
TGTGCCACCAGCAGGAGGACAGGGGGCATGAATGAGCAGTTCTTC
CATSRRTGGMNEQFF
>TRBJ1-2|12|TRBV5-5|few|TRBD1
TGTGCCAGCAGGACGGACAGGGCGGGCTACACCTTC
CASRTDRAGYTF
>TRBJ2-3|12|TRBV7-8|NA|NA
TGTGCCAGCAGCCGACTCCGGGATACGCAGTATTTT
CASSRLRDTQYF
>TRBJ1-5|14|TRBV28|once|NA
TGTGCCACCCGACAGGCAGGTAGCAATCAGCCCCAGCATTTT
CATRQAGSNQPQHF
>TRBJ2-1|16|TRBV20-1|NA|TRBD2
TGCAGTGCTAGGCCACTAGCGGGAGTTATTTATCATGAGCAGTTCTTC
CSARPLAGVIYHEQFF
>TRBJ2-7|14|TRBV7-2|few|TRBD1
TGTGCCAGCAGCTGGACAGGGGTCCCCTACGAGCAGTACTTC
CASSWTGVPYEQYF
>TRBJ1-2|13|TRBV15|NA|TRBD1
TGTGCCACCAGCAGGGAGGACAGGGATGGCTACACCTTC
CATSREDRDGYTF
>TRBJ2-5|12|TRBV20-1|NA|NA
TGCAGTGCTGGAACCACAAAAGAGACCCAGTACTTC
CSAGTTKETQYF
>TRBJ2-1|15|TRBV11-2|NA|TRBD2
TGTGCCAGCAGCTCCCGCGGGACTAGCGTTAATGAGCAGTTCTTC
CASSSRGTSVNEQFF
>TRBJ2-7|12|TRBV6-5|few|TRBD2
TGTGCCAGCAGCCCAGCGGGAGACGAGCAGTACTTC
CASSPAGDEQYF
>TRBJ2-3|13|TRBV27|few|NA
TGTGCCAGCAGTTTACCCACCCCAGATACGCAGTATTTT
CASSLPTPDTQYF
>TRBJ2-1|14|TRBV20-1|many|TRBD2
TGCAGTGCTAGCAGCGGGAGCTCCTACAATGAGCAGTTCTTC
CSASSGSSYNEQFF
>TRBJ2-5|16|TRBV7-9|once|TRBD2
TGTGCCAGCAGCTTATGGCTAGCGGGAGACAACAATGAGCAGTACTTC
CASSLWLAGDNNEQYF
>TRBJ2-6|17|TRBV7-8|NA|NA
TGTGCCAGCAGCACAACAAAAGGTGGGACTGGGGCCAACGTCCTGACTTTC
CASSTTKGGTGANVLTF
>TRBJ2-6|18|TRBV4-3|NA|NA
TGCGCCAGCAGCCAAGGTTTCGGAGGGAGCTCTGGGGCCAACGTCCTGACTTTC
CASSQGFGGSSGANVLTF
>TRBJ2-1|15|TRBV6-5|few|TRBD1
TGTGCCAGCTACCGAAGACAGGGGGCGGGAAGTGAGCAGTTCTTC
CASYRRQGAGSEQFF
>TRBJ2-6|16|TRBV27|NA|NA
TGTGCCAGCAGTTTATGGGGTGGGGCTGGGGCCAACGTCCTGACTTTC
CASSLWGGAGANVLTF
>TRBJ2-3|16|TRBV4-3|NA|NA
TGCGCCAGCAGCCAAGATACCATCTCTAGCACAGATACGCAGTATTTT
CASSQDTISSTDTQYF
>TRBJ2-7|13|TRBV6-5|NA|NA
TGTGCCAGCAGTCACTCGATAGACTACGAGCAGTACTTC
CASSHSIDYEQYF
>TRBJ2-1|16|TRBV20-1|many|NA
TGCAGTGCTAGTCGGCCTAGCGAGAGCTCCTACAATGAGCAGTTCTTC
CSASRPSESSYNEQFF
>TRBJ2-7|16|TRBV4-1|few|TRBD1
TGCGCCAGCAGCCACGAGGGACAGGGGCGCTCCTACGAGCAGTACTTC
CASSHEGQGRSYEQYF
>TRBJ1-5|14|TRBV14|NA|TRBD1
TGTGCCAGCAGCCATCAGGGGGCCAATCAGCCCCAGCATTTT
CASSHQGANQPQHF